This TCR beta chain was recorded in a study of cytomegalovirus exposure and HLA in healthy donors. Overall study context: In an early release, HLA-typed donors contributed some 80 million unique TCR sequences. Findings of the study overall: Some V segments (TRBV6-2 and TRBV6-3 among them) were excluded as indistinguishable. TCR beta V- and J-gene trimming was later associated with a missense DCLRE1C variant.

The CDR3 extends over 14 amino acids. V lost 4 bases to trimming and J lost 5 bases, with 13 bases between them. Germline CDR1 and CDR2: SGHDT and YYEEEE. A multiplex PCR was run with 60 Vbeta primers and 13 Jbeta primers. Assay: immunoSEQ multiplex PCR; the TCRdb copy retains only in-frame clones and omits some. The sample includes about 140,000 clones, approximately 79% of them seen just once. This clone was detected a few times. Its target is not known. The clonotype comes from a female donor in good health and CMV-seronegative. The chain joins TRBV5-6 to TRBJ2-1; no definite D call. Material: PBMCs. This CDR3 reads CASSKTLGNNEQFF. CDR3 bases: TGTGCCAGCAGCAAAACCCTAGGCAACAATGAGCAGTTCTTC. The full variable domain, in which reference TRBV5-6 and TRBJ2-1 provide the parts outside the CDR3, is DAGVTQSPTHLIKTRGQQVTLRCSPKSGHDTVSWYQQALGQGPQFIFQYYEEEERQRGNFPDRFSGHQFPNYSSELNVNALLLGDSALYLCASSKTLGNNEQFFGPGTRLTVL.